One and the same sample provided the 6 T cell receptor beta chains below, sequenced in a study of cytomegalovirus exposure and HLA in healthy donors. The PCR had 60 Vbeta and 13 Jbeta primers. Profiling relied on immunoSEQ multiplex PCR, and the TCRdb table lists in-frame clones only, not all of them. The profile shows approximately 110,000 clones, roughly 74% of them singletons. The sample taken for sequencing was PBMCs. The receptors originated from a woman aged 50 to 60 in good health and CMV-seropositive.

V usage is TRBV7-2 and J usage is TRBJ2-3; TRBD2 matches 9 bases. The V gene's germline CDR1 is SGHTA and CDR2 FQGNSA. J was trimmed by 1 base and V by 1 base; bases with no gene match: 3. This CDR3 has 16 amino acids. CDR3 in DNA: TGTGCCAGCAGCTTAGATAGCGGGGGACGCACAGATACGCAGTATTTT. The encoded protein is CASSLDSGGRTDTQYF.

This clone was picked up a small number of times. The V call is TRBV7-8, the J call TRBJ2-3, with a weak D call TRBD2 (6 bases). The germline V gene encodes CDR1 SGHVS and CDR2 FQNEAQ. The V end lost 9 bases, the J end lost 0 bases, and 10 bases lay between the germline ends. This CDR3 has 13 amino acids. This chain's CDR3 is CASGGDSTDTQYF. The CDR3 coding sequence is TGTGCCAGTGGCGGGGATAGCACAGATACGCAGTATTTT.

The chain uses TRBV27 and TRBJ1-1, with unresolved D. The CDR3 has 14 residues. CDR1 and CDR2 (germline): MNHEY, SMNVEV (reference sequence). Trimming left V 3 bases short and J 0 bases short, with 8 bases between. CDR3 sequence reads: CASSFHRVNTEAFF. The CDR3 region has the DNA TGTGCCAGCAGTTTTCACAGAGTGAACACTGAAGCTTTCTTT.

This clone has a handful of counts. The chain recombines TRBV19 with TRBJ1-4; 7 bases fit TRBD1. Trimming removed 2 bases from V and 7 bases from J; junction bases left unmatched: 10. This CDR3 contains 16 residues. The germline gives CDR1 LNHDA, CDR2 SQIVND (reference sequence). CDR3 protein: CASSIMASQGVEKLFF. CDR3 bases: TGTGCCAGTAGTATAATGGCTTCTCAGGGGGTTGAAAAACTGTTTTTT. The complete variable domain, with remaining parts taken from reference TRBV19 and TRBJ1-4, reads DGGITQSPKYLFRKEGQNVTLSCEQNLNHDAMYWYRQDPGQGLRLIYYSQIVNDFQKGDIAEGYSVSREKKESFPLTVTSAQKNPTAFYLCASSIMASQGVEKLFFGSGTQLSVL.

The J gene is TRBJ2-1, the V gene TRBV4-2, with a weak D call TRBD1 (5 bases). The germline CDR1 and CDR2 sequences are LGHNA and YNFKEQ. V lost 0 bases to trimming and J lost 7 bases, with 16 bases between them. The CDR3 extends over 16 amino acids. CDR3 loop: CASSQDSTVGVNEQFF. CDR3 coding DNA: TGTGCCAGCAGCCAAGATTCGACTGTAGGGGTGAATGAGCAGTTCTTC.

This clone was picked up one time. The chain combines TRBV21-1 with TRBJ1-1. TRBV21-1 is described as a pseudogene. This CDR3 region has 11 residues. The CDR3 DNA reads as TGTGCCAGCAAGAGGAACACTGAAGCTTTCTTT. It encodes CASKRNTEAFF.